Detailed here is one T cell receptor beta chain. The target antigen is unknown. The sample comes from a study of post-analysis software for immune sequencing data. Study-level points and caveats: Comparison with controls showed significantly lower normalized Chao1 diversity in multiple sclerosis patients.

Included in the TCR beta cDNA libraries were unique molecular identifiers. TCRdb re-derived calls from the PCR reads in MiXCR, one entry per CDR3 protein. The repertoire has hundreds of thousands of distinct CDR3 sequences, 59% of them found once; the top ten carry approximately 10%. Sequencing was carried out using blood. The TCR originated in a girl aged 2 to 10 with multiple sclerosis.

The CDR3 DNA reads TGTGCCAGCAGCTTAGGAAGTCAGGGGTGGCGTGGAAACACCATATATTTT. This gives the protein CASSLGSQGWRGNTIYF. The rearrangement uses TRBV7-2 and TRBJ1-3; TRBD1 is a possible D gene (6 bases). The CDR3 totals 17 residues. V shed 1 base and J shed 3 bases, with 16 bases lying between them. Looked up from germline, CDR1 is SGHTA and CDR2 is FQGNSA.